A single sample is the source of the 13 T cell receptor beta chains below, sequenced in a study of cytomegalovirus exposure and HLA in healthy donors. The PCR employed 60 Vbeta primers together with 13 Jbeta primers. This table comes from immunoSEQ multiplex PCR, and its TCRdb copy is limited to in-frame clones, with some not included. Of around 170,000 clones listed, approximately 81% are singletons. The sample consisted of PBMCs. These receptors all stem from a man aged 45-65 years in good health and CMV-seronegative.

This sequence joins TRBV9 and TRBJ1-6; D call uncertain. Trimming shortened V by 0 bases and J by 7 bases, and 5 bases separated the two germline ends. The CDR3 totals 13 residues. Germline V CDR1 and CDR2: SGDLS, YYNGEE. In DNA, the CDR3 is TGTGCCAGCAGCGTAGACCTAAATTCACCCCTCCACTTT. Amino acids: CASSVDLNSPLHF.

The chain is built from TRBV2 and TRBJ2-5, with D possibly matching TRBD1 (6 bases). Germline values: CDR1 SNHLY, CDR2 FYNNEI. CDR3 length: 13 amino acids. Between the trimmed V and J ends, which lost 5 bases and 4 bases, there was a span of 11 bases. As DNA, the CDR3 is TGTGCCAGCAGTACAGGGCTAGGAGAGACCCAGTACTTC. As protein: CASSTGLGETQYF.

Concerning this clone: At the DNA level, this CDR3 is encoded by other sequences in the same sample as well. The rearrangement joins TRBV4-3 to TRBJ2-2; 8 bases match TRBD1. V shed 6 bases and J 8 bases; nucleotides not matched to a gene: 11. The CDR3 is 15 residues long. CDR1 and CDR2 (germline): LGHNA, YSLEER. CDR3 protein: CASRRTGLSTGELFF. The CDR3, as DNA: TGCGCCAGCAGGCGGACAGGGTTAAGCACTGGGGAGCTGTTTTTT.

The chain has TRBV7-9 and TRBJ1-3; weak D call: TRBD1 (6 bases). The germline CDR1 and CDR2 sequences are SEHNR and FQNEAQ (reference sequence). Trimming removed 2 bases at V and 0 bases at J, with 11 bases between. CDR3 length equals 16 residues. For the CDR3, the DNA is TGTGCCAGCAGCTTATCTGGGGGCCTCTCTGGAAACACCATATATTTT. Translating gives CASSLSGGLSGNTIYF. Full variable domain (rest looked up from reference TRBV7-9 and TRBJ1-3): DTGVSQNPRHKITKRGQNVTFRCDPISEHNRLYWYRQTLGQGPEFLTYFQNEAQLEKSRLLSDRFSAERPKGSFSTLEIQRTEQGDSAMYLCASSLSGGLSGNTIYFGEGSWLTVV.

The genes are TRBV4-1 and TRBJ1-2, with TRBD1 matching 7 bases. Looked up from germline, CDR1 is MGHRA and CDR2 is YSYEKL. Losses at the gene ends were 0 bases for V and 3 bases for J; bases not matched to a gene: 10. The CDR3 spans 17 residues. The CDR3 is CASSQDRGTAYYYGYTF. The CDR3, as DNA: TGCGCCAGCAGCCAAGATAGGGGGACAGCGTACTACTATGGCTACACCTTC.

V usage is TRBV4-1 and J usage is TRBJ1-2; 8 positions match TRBD1. The CDR3 covers 17 residues. Germline V gene lookup returns CDR1 MGHRA and CDR2 YSYEKL. The trim removed 0 bases at V and 6 bases at J, leaving 12 bases unmatched. The CDR3, as DNA: TGCGCCAGCAGCCAAGATCCGGGGGATGACAGGGGCCATGGCTACACCTTC. It codes for CASSQDPGDDRGHGYTF.

The chain is built from TRBV6-1 and TRBJ2-5, with TRBD2 matching 7 bases. The V segment lost 2 bases and the J segment 1 base; nucleotides outside the gene matches: 4. CDR1 MNHNS and CDR2 SASEGT come from the germline V gene. The CDR3 runs to 15 residues. The CDR3 DNA sequence: TGTGCCAGCAGTGAATGGGGGGGGATCCAAGAGACCCAGTACTTC. Its translation is CASSEWGGIQETQYF.

The chain employs TRBV21-1 and TRBJ1-4; the table's D gene call, TRBD1, was not cross checked with the DNA. TRBV21-1 is listed as a pseudogene. The CDR3 runs 16 residues. The CDR3: CASSKQTGEGGEKLFF. CDR3 DNA: TGTGCCAGCAGCAAACAGACAGGGGAAGGAGGTGAAAAACTGTTTTTT.

The chain carries TRBV6-5 and TRBJ1-1, with D possibly being TRBD1 (6 bases). This CDR3 contains 13 residues. Germline assignment: CDR1 MNHEY and CDR2 SVGAGI. V lost 10 bases, J lost 4 bases, and 16 bases lay in between. The CDR3 protein is CATEGGIVTEAFF. Here the CDR3 DNA reads TGTGCCACCGAGGGGGGGATAGTCACTGAAGCTTTCTTT.

To note about this clone: Compared with germline, one end of the junction differs, possibly owing to a read error. The rearrangement links TRBV27 to TRBJ1-5; perhaps TRBD1 as D (6 bases). The CDR3 is 16 amino acids. The V gene's germline CDR1 is MNHEY and CDR2 SMNVEV (reference sequence). CDR3 DNA sequence: TGTGCCAGCAGTACTAAAGGGGGGGTTAGCAATCAGCCCCGGCATTTT. This gives the protein CASSTKGGVSNQPRHF.

Comments on this clone: One junction end does not reproduce the germline sequence, and a read error may be involved. The chain is built from TRBV7-9 and TRBJ1-2; possible D gene TRBD1, 6 bases. The CDR3 length is 17 residues. CDR1 and CDR2 (germline): SEHNR, FQNEAQ (reference sequence). CDR3 region: CSSSWDRGGGYLYGYTF. The CDR3 nucleotides read TGTTCCAGCAGCTGGGATCGTGGGGGCGGATACCTCTATGGCTACACCTTC.

This rearrangement joins TRBV27 to TRBJ1-4, with D tentatively TRBD1 (5 bases). Germline assignment: CDR1 MNHEY and CDR2 SMNVEV (reference sequence). The length of the CDR3 is 12 residues. Trimming removed 4 bases from V and 8 bases from J, with 8 bases in between. CDR3 residues: CASSSGGEKLFF. DNA of the CDR3: TGTGCCAGCAGTTCCGGGGGAGAAAAACTGTTTTTT.

The chain couples TRBV25-1 to TRBJ1-2; 7 bases are shared with TRBD1. J gave up 0 bases and V 5 bases, and 3 bases lay outside the gene matches. The germline V gene has CDR1 MGHDK and CDR2 SYGVNS. The CDR3 loop spans 14 amino acids. CDR3 amino acids: CASSPGTANYGYTF. In DNA, the CDR3 is TGTGCCAGCAGTCCCGGGACAGCTAACTATGGCTACACCTTC.